These 16 T cell receptor beta chains share one sample of origin, sequenced in a study of T cell repertoires in cytomegalovirus infection. TCRdb processed the reads anew with MiXCR; each CDR3 protein has one entry. The table records 830,000 or so distinct CDR3 sequences, around a third of them present only once. For these TCRs, the target antigens are not known. Sequencing used cultured CD8+ T cells from PBMCs, obtained from culture after CMV antigen stimulation. Every receptor here comes from a human donor in good health (CMV status not recorded). Some clones in this sample may be carry-over from other donors' samples.

This chain joins TRBV12-3 or TRBV12-4 and TRBJ2-3, with 7 bases matching TRBD2. The J segment lost 5 bases and the V segment lost 5 bases, leaving 10 bases of the junction unmatched. The CDR3 runs 15 residues. CDR3 residues: CASSPTQRGIDTQYF. The CDR3 nucleotides are TGTGCCAGCAGTCCTACCCAGCGGGGCATAGATACGCAGTATTTT.

This rearrangement joins TRBV5-4 to TRBJ2-7; D call uncertain. V lost 1 base and J lost 5, with 13 bases in between. The CDR3 length is 14 residues. Germline assignment: CDR1 SGHNT and CDR2 YYREEE (reference sequence). CDR3 protein: CASSLSPANNEQYF. In nucleotides, the CDR3 is TGTGCCAGCAGCTTGTCTCCGGCTAACAACGAGCAGTACTTC.

The chain recombines TRBV11-2 with TRBJ2-5, with TRBD2 matching 10 bases. CDR3 length: 16 residues. Germline trimming cut 1 base from V and 3 bases from J; bases unmatched to any gene: 5. Germline V gives CDR1 SGHAT, CDR2 FQNNGV. The CDR3 region has the DNA TGTGCCAGCAGCTTAGTTTCTAGCGGGGGTAAAGAGACCCAGTACTTC. It is translated as CASSLVSSGGKETQYF.

This chain joins TRBV6-5 and TRBJ1-5; the D is unclear. V gave up 0 bases and J gave up 5 bases, with 5 bases separating them. Germline CDR1 and CDR2: MNHEY and SVGAGI. The CDR3 sequence is 13 residues long. CDR3 nucleotides: TGTGCCAGCAGTTACTCAGGATATCAGCCCCAGCATTTT. It yields the protein CASSYSGYQPQHF.

This CDR3 reads CAGIDSLAGELFF. CDR3 DNA: TGTGCCGGCATAGACAGTTTGGCCGGGGAGCTGTTTTTT. The V gene is TRBV6-6, the J gene TRBJ2-2, with D possibly TRBD1 on 5 matching bases. CDR3 length equals 13 residues. Germline V gene data show CDR1 as MNHNY and CDR2 as SVGAGI (reference sequence). V was pared by 11 bases and J by 6 bases, with 16 bases between.

The table lists this clonotype with a few counts. The chain joins TRBV6-5 to TRBJ1-2; D is perhaps TRBD1 (5 bases). V lost 8 bases to trimming and J lost 3 bases, with 13 bases between them. This CDR3 has 13 amino acids. The germline V gene encodes CDR1 MNHEY and CDR2 SVGAGI. CDR3 loop: CASGLQDYYGYTF. The DNA for the CDR3 is TGTGCCAGCGGTCTACAGGACTACTATGGCTACACCTTC.

CDR3 DNA sequence: TGTGCCAGCAGTTACACATCCCTAGGGTCCGGGGAGCTGTTTTTT. It translates to CASSYTSLGSGELFF. V and J are TRBV6-5 and TRBJ2-2; no clear D. CDR1 and CDR2 from the germline V gene are MNHEY and SVGAGI. The CDR3 extends over 15 amino acids. The V end was cut by 2 bases, the J end by 6 bases, with 13 bases between.

The chain employs TRBV27 and TRBJ2-1, with 7 positions matching TRBD2. The CDR3 extends over 13 amino acids. The V and J ends lost 7 bases and 2 bases, in that order; junction bases with no gene match: 2. Germline V CDR1 and CDR2: MNHEY, SMNVEV (reference sequence). As DNA, the CDR3 is TGTGCCAGCACTGGACTAGCCTACAATGAGCAGTTCTTC. Translating it yields CASTGLAYNEQFF.

The gene calls are TRBV27 and TRBJ1-1; TRBD1 matches 7 bases. V was clipped by 4 bases and J by 5 bases; unmatched bases: 10. CDR1 is MNHEY and CDR2 is SMNVEV in the germline V gene (reference sequence). CDR3 length: 15 amino acids. The CDR3 region has the DNA TGTGCCAGCAGTTCGACAGGGACCTACGGAACTGAAGCTTTCTTT. This translates into CASSSTGTYGTEAFF.

The chain carries TRBV27 and TRBJ2-2, with 7 bases matching TRBD1. CDR3 length: 17 amino acids. CDR1 is MNHEY and CDR2 is SMNVEV in the germline V gene (reference sequence). The junction had 13 bases not matched to a gene; V was cut back by 6 bases and J by 3 bases. The DNA for the CDR3 is TGTGCCAGCAGCTGGGGATACGCCGGGACAGACACCGGGGAGCTGTTTTTT. Amino acids: CASSWGYAGTDTGELFF.

The V gene is TRBV7-9, the J gene TRBJ2-4, with D perhaps given as TRBD1 or TRBD2 (6 bases each). Between the trimmed V and J ends, which lost 7 bases and 6 bases, there was a span of 16 bases. The germline gives CDR1 SEHNR, CDR2 FQNEAQ (reference sequence). This CDR3 spans 14 amino acids. This CDR3 is CASTGGGGRNIQYF. CDR3 DNA sequence: TGTGCCAGCACCGGAGGAGGGGGGCGAAACATTCAGTACTTC. Full variable domain (remainder filled in from reference TRBV7-9 and TRBJ2-4): DTGVSQNPRHKITKRGQNVTFRCDPISEHNRLYWYRQTLGQGPEFLTYFQNEAQLEKSRLLSDRFSAERPKGSFSTLEIQRTEQGDSAMYLCASTGGGGRNIQYFGAGTRLSVL.

This clonotype showed up many times. J is TRBJ1-1 and V is TRBV6-1; D gene ambiguous. Germline CDR1 is MNHNS and CDR2 is SASEGT. The CDR3 is 16 residues long. V lost 6 bases and J lost 10, with 27 bases in between. The CDR3, as DNA: TGTGCCAGCAGCCCTATTGAACACCTAGGGTTTTACGGAGCTTTCTTT. Its protein product is CASSPIEHLGFYGAFF.

This rearrangement joins TRBV19 to TRBJ2-2; D not certain. CDR3 size: 12 residues. V lost 3 bases and J 6 bases, leaving 5 bases between the germline ends. Germline values: CDR1 LNHDA, CDR2 SQIVND (reference sequence). As DNA, the CDR3 is TGTGCCAGTAGTATCGGGCCCGGGGAGCTGTTTTTT. Residues: CASSIGPGELFF.

The gene calls are TRBV29-1 and TRBJ1-2; D is perhaps TRBD1 (6 bases). The CDR3 covers 13 residues. Germline lookup yields CDR1 SQVTM and CDR2 ANQGSEA. Trimming stripped 6 bases from V and 4 bases from J, with 15 bases between. This chain's CDR3 is CSVTSGTSYGYTF. The DNA for the CDR3 is TGCAGCGTGACTTCCGGGACAAGCTATGGCTACACCTTC.

The DNA of the CDR3 is TGTGCCAGCAGCTCCGATGGGACGGTTGTGGAAGCTTTCTTT. It translates to CASSSDGTVVEAFF. V usage is TRBV7-9 and J usage is TRBJ1-1; possibly TRBD1 for D (5 bases). The V end lost 4 bases, the J end lost 8 bases, and 17 bases lay between the germline ends. Germline V gene lookup returns CDR1 SEHNR and CDR2 FQNEAQ (reference sequence). The CDR3 runs to 14 residues.

Many counts were recorded for this clonotype. The chain uses TRBV6-1 and TRBJ1-5; 7 positions agree with TRBD1. The V gene end was trimmed by 5 bases and the J gene end by 5 bases; junction bases not matched to a gene: 3. The germline V gene has CDR1 MNHNS and CDR2 SASEGT. The CDR3 has 13 amino acids. The CDR3 protein is CASSTDRDQPQHF. DNA for the CDR3: TGTGCCAGCAGTACCGACAGGGATCAGCCCCAGCATTTT.